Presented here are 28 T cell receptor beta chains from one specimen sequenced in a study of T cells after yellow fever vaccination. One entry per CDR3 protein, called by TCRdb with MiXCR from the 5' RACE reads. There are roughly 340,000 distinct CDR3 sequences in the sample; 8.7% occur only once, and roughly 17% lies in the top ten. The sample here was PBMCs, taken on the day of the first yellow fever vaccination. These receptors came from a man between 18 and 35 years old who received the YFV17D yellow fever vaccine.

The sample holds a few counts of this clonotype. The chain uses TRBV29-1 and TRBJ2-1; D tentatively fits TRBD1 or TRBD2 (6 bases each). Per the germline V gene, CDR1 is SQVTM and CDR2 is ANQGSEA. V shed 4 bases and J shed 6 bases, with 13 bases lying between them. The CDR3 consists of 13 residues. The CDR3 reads CSVARGARNEQFF. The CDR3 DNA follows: TGCAGCGTTGCGAGGGGGGCGCGCAATGAGCAGTTCTTC.

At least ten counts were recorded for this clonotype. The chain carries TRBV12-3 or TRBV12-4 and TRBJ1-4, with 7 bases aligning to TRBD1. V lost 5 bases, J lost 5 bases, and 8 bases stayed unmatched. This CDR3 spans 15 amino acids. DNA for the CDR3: TGTGCCAGCAGTGAGAACAGGGGCCGGAATGAAAAACTGTTTTTT. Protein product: CASSENRGRNEKLFF.

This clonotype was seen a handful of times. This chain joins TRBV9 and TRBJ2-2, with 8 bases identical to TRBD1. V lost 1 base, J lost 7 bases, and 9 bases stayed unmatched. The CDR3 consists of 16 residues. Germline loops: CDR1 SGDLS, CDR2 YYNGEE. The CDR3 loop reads CASSVSSGGNGGELFF. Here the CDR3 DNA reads TGTGCCAGCAGCGTAAGTTCAGGGGGCAACGGCGGGGAGCTGTTTTTT.

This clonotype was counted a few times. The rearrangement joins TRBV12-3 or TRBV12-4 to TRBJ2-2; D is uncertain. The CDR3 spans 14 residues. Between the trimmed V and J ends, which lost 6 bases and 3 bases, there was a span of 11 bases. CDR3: CASSPSPDTGELFF. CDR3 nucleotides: TGTGCCAGCAGCCCATCTCCCGACACCGGGGAGCTGTTTTTT.

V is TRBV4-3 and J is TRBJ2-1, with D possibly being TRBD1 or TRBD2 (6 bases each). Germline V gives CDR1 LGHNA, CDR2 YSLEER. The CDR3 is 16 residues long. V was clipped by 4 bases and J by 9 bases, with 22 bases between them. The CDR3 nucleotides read TGCGCCAGCAGCCCACTCATAGGAGATCGGGGGCTTGAGCAGTTCTTC. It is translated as CASSPLIGDRGLEQFF.

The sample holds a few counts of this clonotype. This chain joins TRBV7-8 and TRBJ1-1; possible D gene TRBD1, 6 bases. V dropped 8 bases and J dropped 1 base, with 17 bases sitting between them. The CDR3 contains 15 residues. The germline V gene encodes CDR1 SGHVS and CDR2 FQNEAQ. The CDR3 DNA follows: TGTGCCAGCCTCGGATGGGGACAAAAGAACACTGAAGCTTTCTTT. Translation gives CASLGWGQKNTEAFF.

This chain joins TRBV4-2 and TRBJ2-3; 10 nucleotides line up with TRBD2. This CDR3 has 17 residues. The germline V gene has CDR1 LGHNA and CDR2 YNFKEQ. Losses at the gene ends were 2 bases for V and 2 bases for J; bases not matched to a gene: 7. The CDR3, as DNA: TGTGCCAGCAGCCAACCAGCGGGGGGGCCGAACACAGATACGCAGTATTTT. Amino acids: CASSQPAGGPNTDTQYF.

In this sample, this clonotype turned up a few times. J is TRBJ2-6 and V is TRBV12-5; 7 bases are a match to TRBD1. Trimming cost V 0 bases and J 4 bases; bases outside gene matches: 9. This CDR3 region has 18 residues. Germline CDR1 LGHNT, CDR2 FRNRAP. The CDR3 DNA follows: TGTGCTAGTGGTTTGGTACGGGCGACAGGGCCCGGGGCCAACGTCCTGACTTTC. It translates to CASGLVRATGPGANVLTF.

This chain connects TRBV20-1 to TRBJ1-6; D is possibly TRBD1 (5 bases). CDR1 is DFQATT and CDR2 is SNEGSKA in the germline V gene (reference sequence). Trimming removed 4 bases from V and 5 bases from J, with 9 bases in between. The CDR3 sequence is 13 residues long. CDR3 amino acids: CSATSTDNSPLHF. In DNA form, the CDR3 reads TGCAGTGCTACCTCGACAGATAATTCACCCCTCCACTTT.

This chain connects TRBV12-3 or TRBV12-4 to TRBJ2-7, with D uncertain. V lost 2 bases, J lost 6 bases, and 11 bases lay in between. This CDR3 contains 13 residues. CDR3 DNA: TGTGCCAGCAGTTTATACGGGCGAGGCGAGCAGTACTTC. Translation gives CASSLYGRGEQYF.

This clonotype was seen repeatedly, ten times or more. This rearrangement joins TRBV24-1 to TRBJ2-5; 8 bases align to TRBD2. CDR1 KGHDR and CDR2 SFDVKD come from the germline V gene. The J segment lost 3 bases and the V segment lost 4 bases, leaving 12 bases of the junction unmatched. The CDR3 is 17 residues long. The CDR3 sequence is CATSDRLGIAGKETQYF. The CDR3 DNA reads TGTGCCACCAGTGACCGCCTTGGTATAGCGGGGAAAGAGACCCAGTACTTC.

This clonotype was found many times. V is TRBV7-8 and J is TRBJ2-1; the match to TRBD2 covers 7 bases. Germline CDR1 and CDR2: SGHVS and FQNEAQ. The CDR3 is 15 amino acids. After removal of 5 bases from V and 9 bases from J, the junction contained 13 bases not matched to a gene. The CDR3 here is CASSPLRGGSGEQFF. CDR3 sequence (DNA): TGTGCCAGCAGCCCCCTGCGGGGAGGGTCGGGTGAGCAGTTCTTC. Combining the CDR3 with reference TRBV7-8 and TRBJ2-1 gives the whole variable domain GAGVSQSPRYKVAKRGQDVALRCDPISGHVSLFWYQQALGQGPEFLTYFQNEAQLDKSGLPSDRFFAERPEGSVSTLKIQRTQQEDSAVYLCASSPLRGGSGEQFFGPGTRLTVL.

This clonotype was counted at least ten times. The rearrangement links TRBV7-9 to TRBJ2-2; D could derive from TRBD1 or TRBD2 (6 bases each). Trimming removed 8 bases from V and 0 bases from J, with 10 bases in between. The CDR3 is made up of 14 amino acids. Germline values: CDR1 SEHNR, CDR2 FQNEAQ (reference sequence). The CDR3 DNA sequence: TGTGCCAGCTTCCGGGGGCCGAACACCGGGGAGCTGTTTTTT. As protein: CASFRGPNTGELFF.

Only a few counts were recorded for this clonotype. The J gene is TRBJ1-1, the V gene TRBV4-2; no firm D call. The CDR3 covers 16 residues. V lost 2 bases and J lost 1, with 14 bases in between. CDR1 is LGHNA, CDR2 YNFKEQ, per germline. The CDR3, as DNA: TGTGCCAGCAGCCAAAGGTTGGGTCAGTCGAACACTGAAGCTTTCTTT. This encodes CASSQRLGQSNTEAFF.

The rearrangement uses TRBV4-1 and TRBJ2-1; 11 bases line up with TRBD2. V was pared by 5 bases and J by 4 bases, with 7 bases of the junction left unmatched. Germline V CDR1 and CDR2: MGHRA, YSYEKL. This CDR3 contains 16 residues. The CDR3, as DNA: TGCGCCAGCAGCACACCCGGGACTAGCGGATACAATGAGCAGTTCTTC. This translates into CASSTPGTSGYNEQFF.

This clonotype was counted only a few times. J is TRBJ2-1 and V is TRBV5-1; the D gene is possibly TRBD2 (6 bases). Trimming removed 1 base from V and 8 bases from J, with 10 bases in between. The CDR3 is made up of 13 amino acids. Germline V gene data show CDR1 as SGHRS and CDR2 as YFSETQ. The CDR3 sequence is CASSLRRGDEQFF. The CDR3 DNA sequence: TGCGCCAGCAGCTTGAGGCGGGGTGATGAGCAGTTCTTC.

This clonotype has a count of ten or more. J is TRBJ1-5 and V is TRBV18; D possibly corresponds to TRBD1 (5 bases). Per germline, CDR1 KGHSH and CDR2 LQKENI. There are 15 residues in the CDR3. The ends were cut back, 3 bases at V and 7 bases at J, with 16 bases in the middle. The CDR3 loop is CASSPSGGAEQPQHF. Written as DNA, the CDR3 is TGTGCCAGCTCACCGTCGGGAGGGGCTGAACAGCCCCAGCATTTT.

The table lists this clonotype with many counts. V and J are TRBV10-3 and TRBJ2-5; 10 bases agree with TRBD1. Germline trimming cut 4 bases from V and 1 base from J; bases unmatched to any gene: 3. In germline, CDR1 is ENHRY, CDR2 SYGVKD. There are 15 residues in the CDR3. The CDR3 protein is CAISGRQGAQETQYF. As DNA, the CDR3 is TGTGCCATCAGTGGCCGACAGGGGGCCCAAGAGACCCAGTACTTC.

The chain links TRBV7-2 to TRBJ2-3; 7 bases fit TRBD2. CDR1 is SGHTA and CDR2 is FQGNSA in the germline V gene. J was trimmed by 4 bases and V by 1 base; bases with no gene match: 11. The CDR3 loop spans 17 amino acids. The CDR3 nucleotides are TGTGCCAGCAGCTTAGTGGGACTACTGCTGGGTCCAGATACGCAGTATTTT. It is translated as CASSLVGLLLGPDTQYF.

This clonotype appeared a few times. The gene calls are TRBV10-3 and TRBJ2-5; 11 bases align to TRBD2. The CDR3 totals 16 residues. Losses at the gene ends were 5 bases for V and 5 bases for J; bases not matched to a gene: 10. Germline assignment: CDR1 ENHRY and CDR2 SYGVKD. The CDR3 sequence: CAISPNILAGVETQYF. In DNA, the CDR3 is TGTGCCATCAGTCCTAACATACTAGCGGGGGTTGAGACCCAGTACTTC.

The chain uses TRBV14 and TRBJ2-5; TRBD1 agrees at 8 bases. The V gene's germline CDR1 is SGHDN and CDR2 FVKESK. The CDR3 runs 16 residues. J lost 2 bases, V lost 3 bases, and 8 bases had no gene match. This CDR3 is CASSQRSGQGQETQYF. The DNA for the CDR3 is TGTGCCAGCAGCCAGAGATCTGGACAGGGACAAGAGACCCAGTACTTC.

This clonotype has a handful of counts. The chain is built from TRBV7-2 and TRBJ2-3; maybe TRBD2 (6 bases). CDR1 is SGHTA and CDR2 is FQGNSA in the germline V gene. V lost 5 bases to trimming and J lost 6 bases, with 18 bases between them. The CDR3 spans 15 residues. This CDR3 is CASSPWRVAVDTQYF. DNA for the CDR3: TGTGCCAGCAGCCCCTGGAGGGTTGCTGTGGATACGCAGTATTTT.

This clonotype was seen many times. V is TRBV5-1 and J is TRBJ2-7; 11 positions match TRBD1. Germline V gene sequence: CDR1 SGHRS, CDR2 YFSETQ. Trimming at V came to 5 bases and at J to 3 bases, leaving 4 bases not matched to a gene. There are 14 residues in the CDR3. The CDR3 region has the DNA TGCGCCAGCAGTACCGGGACAGGGGGCTACGAGCAGTACGTC. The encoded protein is CASSTGTGGYEQYV.

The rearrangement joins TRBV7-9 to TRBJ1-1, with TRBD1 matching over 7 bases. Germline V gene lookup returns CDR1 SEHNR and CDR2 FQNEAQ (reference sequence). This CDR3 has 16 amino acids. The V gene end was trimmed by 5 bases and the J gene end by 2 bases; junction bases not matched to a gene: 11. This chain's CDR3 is CASSVSPGGGNTEAFF. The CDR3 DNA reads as TGTGCCAGCAGCGTTTCCCCAGGGGGGGGAAACACTGAAGCTTTCTTT.

The CDR3 nucleotides are TGTGCCAGCAGCCGTACTACTAGCGGGGGGAACACCGGGGAGCTGTTTTTT. It specifies CASSRTTSGGNTGELFF. V usage is TRBV12-3 or TRBV12-4 and J usage is TRBJ2-2, with 11 bases identical to TRBD2. The CDR3 covers 17 residues. With 6 bases clipped from V and 1 base from J, the junction kept 7 bases outside the gene matches.

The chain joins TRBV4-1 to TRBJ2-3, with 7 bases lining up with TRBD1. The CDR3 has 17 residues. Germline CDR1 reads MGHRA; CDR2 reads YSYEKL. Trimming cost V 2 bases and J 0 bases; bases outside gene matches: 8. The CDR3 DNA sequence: TGCGCCAGCAGCCAAAAGGGACAGCTCTTTAGCACAGATACGCAGTATTTT. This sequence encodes CASSQKGQLFSTDTQYF.

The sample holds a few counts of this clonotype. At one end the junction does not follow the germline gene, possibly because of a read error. The CDR3 spells CASGRSGTEAFF. CDR3 bases: TGCGCTTCGGGGCGATCGGGGACTGAAGCTTTCTTT. This chain links TRBV7-2 with TRBJ1-1; D perhaps matches TRBD1 (5 bases). Germline assignment: CDR1 SGHTA and CDR2 FQGNSA. This CDR3 spans 12 amino acids. The entire variable domain, with the rest obtained from reference TRBV7-2 and TRBJ1-1, is as follows: GAGVSQSPSNKVTEKGKDVELRCDPISGHTALYWYRQSLGQGLEFLIYFQGNSAPDKSGLPSDRFSAERTGGSVSTLTIQRTQQEDSAVYLCASGRSGTEAFFGQGTRLTVV.

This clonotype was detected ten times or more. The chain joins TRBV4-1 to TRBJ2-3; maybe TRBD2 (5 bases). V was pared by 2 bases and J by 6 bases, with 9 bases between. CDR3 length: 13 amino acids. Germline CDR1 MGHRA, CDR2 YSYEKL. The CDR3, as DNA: TGCGCCAGCAGCCAAACATGGAGGGATACGCAGTATTTT. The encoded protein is CASSQTWRDTQYF.